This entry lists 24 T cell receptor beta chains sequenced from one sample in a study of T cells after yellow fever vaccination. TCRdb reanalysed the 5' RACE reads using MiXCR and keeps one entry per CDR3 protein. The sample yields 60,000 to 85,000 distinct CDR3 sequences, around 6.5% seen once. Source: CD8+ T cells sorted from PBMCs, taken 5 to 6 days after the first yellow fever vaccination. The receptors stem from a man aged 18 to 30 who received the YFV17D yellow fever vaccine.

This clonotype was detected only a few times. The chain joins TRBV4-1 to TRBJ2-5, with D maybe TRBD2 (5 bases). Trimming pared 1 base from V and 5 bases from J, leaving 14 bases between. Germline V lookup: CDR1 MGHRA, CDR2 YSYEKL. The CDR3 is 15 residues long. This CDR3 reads CASSQVSGVDETQYF. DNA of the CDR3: TGCGCCAGCAGCCAAGTTTCCGGGGTGGATGAGACCCAGTACTTC.

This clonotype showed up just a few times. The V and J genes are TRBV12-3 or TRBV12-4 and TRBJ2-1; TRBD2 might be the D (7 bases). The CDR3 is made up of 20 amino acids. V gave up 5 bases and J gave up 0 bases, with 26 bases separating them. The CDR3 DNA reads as TGTGCCAGCAGTCTGGTCGGGGGGCAGGGCCTGAAAAGCTCCTACAATGAGCAGTTCTTC. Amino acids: CASSLVGGQGLKSSYNEQFF.

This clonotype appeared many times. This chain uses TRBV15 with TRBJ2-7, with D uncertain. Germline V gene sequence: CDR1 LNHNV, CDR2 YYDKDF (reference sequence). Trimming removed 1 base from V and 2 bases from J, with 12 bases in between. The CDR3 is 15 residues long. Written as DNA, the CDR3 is TGTGCCACCAGCAGAGTACAGAGCAACCCCTACGAGCAGTACTTC. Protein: CATSRVQSNPYEQYF.

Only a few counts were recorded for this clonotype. CDR3 DNA sequence: TGTGCCAGCAGTGCTCAGACGGGATCGCTTTACAATGAGCAGTTCTTC. Translation: CASSAQTGSLYNEQFF. The rearrangement joins TRBV27 to TRBJ2-1; TRBD2 is a possible D gene (5 bases). V was clipped by 5 bases and J by 4 bases, with 18 bases between them. CDR1 and CDR2 (germline): MNHEY, SMNVEV (reference sequence). The CDR3 spans 16 residues.

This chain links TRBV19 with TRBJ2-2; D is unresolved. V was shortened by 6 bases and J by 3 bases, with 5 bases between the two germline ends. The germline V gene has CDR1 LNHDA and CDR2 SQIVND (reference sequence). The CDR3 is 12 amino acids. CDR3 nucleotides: TGTGCCAGTAGAATGGACACCGGGGAGCTGTTTTTT. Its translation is CASRMDTGELFF.

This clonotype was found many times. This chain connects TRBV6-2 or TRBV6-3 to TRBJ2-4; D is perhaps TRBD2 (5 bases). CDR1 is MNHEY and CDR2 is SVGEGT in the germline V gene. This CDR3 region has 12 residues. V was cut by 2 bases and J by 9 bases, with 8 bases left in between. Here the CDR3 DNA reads TGTGCCAGCAGTTACGAGGGTGTCATTCAGTACTTC. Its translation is CASSYEGVIQYF.

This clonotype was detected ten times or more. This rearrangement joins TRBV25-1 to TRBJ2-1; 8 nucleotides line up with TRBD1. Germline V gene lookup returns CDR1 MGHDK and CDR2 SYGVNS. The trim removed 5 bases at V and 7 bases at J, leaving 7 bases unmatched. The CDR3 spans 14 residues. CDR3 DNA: TGTGCCAGCAGTCTAGGGACAGGTACTAATGAGCAGTTCTTC. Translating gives CASSLGTGTNEQFF.

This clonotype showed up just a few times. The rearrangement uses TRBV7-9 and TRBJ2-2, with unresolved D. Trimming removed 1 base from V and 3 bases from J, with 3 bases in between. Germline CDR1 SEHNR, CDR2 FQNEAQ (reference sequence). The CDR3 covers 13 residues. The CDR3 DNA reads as TGTGCCAGCAGCTTAGATTACACCGGGGAGCTGTTTTTT. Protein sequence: CASSLDYTGELFF. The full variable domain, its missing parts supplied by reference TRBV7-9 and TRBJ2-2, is DTGVSQNPRHKITKRGQNVTFRCDPISEHNRLYWYRQTLGQGPEFLTYFQNEAQLEKSRLLSDRFSAERPKGSFSTLEIQRTEQGDSAMYLCASSLDYTGELFFGEGSRLTVL.

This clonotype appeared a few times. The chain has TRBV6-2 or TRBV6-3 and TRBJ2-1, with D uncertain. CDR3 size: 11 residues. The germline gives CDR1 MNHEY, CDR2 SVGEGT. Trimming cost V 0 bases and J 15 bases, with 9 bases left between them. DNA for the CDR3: TGTGCCAGCAGTTACTCGAGACTGTTGTTCTTC. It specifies CASSYSRLLFF.

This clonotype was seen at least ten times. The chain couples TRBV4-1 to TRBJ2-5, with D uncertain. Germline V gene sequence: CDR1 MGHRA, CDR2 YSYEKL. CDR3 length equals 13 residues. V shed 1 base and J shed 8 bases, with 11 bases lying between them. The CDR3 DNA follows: TGCGCCAGCAGCCAAGCGCCTCCGGGTACCCAGTACTTC. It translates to CASSQAPPGTQYF.

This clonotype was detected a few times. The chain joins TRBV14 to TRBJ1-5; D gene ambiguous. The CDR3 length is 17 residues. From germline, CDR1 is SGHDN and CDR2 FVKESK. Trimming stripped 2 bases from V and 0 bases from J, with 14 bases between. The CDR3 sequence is CASSQPIGGHSNQPQHF. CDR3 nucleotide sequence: TGTGCCAGCAGCCAACCGATCGGCGGGCATAGCAATCAGCCCCAGCATTTT.

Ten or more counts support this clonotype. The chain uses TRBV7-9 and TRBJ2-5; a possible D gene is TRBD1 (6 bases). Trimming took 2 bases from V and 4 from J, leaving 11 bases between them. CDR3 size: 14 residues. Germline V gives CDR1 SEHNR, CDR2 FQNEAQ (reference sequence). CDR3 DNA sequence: TGTGCCAGCAGCTTATCGGGACAAGGAGAGACCCAGTACTTC. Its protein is CASSLSGQGETQYF. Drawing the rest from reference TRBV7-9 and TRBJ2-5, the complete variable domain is DTGVSQNPRHKITKRGQNVTFRCDPISEHNRLYWYRQTLGQGPEFLTYFQNEAQLEKSRLLSDRFSAERPKGSFSTLEIQRTEQGDSAMYLCASSLSGQGETQYFGPGTRLLVL.

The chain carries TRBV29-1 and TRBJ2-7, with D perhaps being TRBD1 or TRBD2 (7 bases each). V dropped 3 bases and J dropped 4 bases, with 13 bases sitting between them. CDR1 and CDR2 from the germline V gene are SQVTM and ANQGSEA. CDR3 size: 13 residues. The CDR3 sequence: CSVECQGGYEQYF. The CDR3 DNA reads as TGCAGCGTTGAGTGCCAGGGGGGGTACGAGCAGTACTTC.

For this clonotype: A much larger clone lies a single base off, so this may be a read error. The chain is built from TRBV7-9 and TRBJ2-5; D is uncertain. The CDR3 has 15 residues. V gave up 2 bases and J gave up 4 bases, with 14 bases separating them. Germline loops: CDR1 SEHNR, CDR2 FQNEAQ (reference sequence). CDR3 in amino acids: CASSLRGSIRETQYF. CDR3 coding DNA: TGTGCCAGCAGCTTACGCGGTAGCATCCGAGAGACCCAGTACTTC.

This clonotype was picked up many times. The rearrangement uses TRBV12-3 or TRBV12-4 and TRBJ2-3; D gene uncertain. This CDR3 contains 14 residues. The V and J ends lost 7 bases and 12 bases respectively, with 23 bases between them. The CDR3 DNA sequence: TGTGCCAGCAACTCCCCCCTAAATGGACGTGCACAGTATTTT. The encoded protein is CASNSPLNGRAQYF.

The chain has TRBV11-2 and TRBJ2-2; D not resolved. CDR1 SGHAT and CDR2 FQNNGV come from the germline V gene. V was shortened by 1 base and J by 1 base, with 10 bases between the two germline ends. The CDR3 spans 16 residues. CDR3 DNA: TGTGCCAGCAGCTTAGGGTCCAACGAGAACACCGGGGAGCTGTTTTTT. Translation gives CASSLGSNENTGELFF.

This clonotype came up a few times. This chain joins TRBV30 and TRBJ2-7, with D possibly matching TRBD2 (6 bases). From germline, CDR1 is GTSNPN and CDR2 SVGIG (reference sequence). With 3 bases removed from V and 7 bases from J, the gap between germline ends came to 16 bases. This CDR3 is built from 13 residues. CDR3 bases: TGTGCCTGGAGCACGGGACTGAGCGGGGAGCAGTACTTC. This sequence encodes CAWSTGLSGEQYF.

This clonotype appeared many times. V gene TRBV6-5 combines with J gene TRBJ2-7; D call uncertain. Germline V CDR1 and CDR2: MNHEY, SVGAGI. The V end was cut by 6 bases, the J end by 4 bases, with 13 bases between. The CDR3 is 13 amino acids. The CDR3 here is CASSRIGPYEQYV. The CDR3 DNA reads TGTGCCAGCAGCAGAATAGGCCCTTACGAGCAGTACGTC.

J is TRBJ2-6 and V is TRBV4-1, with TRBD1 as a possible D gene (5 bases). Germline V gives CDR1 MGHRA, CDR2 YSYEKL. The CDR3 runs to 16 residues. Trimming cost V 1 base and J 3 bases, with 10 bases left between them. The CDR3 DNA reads TGCGCCAGCAGCCAAGTTTTGGGGCATGGGGCCAACGTCCTGACTTTC. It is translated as CASSQVLGHGANVLTF.

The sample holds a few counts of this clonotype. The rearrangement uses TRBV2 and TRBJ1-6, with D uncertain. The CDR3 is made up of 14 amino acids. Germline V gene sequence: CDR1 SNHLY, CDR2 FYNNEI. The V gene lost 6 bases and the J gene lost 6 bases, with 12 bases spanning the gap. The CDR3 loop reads CASRPPGSNSPLHF. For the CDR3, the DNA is TGTGCCAGCAGACCCCCCGGGAGTAATTCACCCCTCCACTTT.

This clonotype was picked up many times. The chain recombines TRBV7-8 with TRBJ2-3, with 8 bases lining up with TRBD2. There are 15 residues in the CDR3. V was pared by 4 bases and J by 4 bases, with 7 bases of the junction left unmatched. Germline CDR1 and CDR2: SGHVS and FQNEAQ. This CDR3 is CASSSPGGNADTQYF. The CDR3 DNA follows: TGTGCCAGCAGCTCCCCGGGGGGGAACGCAGATACGCAGTATTTT.

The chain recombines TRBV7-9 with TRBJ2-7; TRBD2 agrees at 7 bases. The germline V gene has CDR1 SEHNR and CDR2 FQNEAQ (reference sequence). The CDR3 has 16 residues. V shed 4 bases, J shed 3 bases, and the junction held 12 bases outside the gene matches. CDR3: CASSSSGRGESYEQYF. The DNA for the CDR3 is TGTGCCAGCAGCTCCTCTGGGAGGGGAGAAAGCTACGAGCAGTACTTC.

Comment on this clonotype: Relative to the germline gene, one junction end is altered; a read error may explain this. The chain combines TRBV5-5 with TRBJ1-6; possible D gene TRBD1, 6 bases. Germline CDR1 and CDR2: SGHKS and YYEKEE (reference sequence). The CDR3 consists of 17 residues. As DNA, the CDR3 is TGTGCCAGCAGCTTGGCCCCCGGGGGCATAGTAAATTCACCCCTGCACTTT. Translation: CASSLAPGGIVNSPLHF. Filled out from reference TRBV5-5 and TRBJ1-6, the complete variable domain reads DAGVTQSPTHLIKTRGQQVTLRCSPISGHKSVSWYQQVLGQGPQFIFQYYEKEERGRGNFPDRFSARQFPNYSSELNVNALLLGDSALYLCASSLAPGGIVNSPLHFGNGTRLTVT.

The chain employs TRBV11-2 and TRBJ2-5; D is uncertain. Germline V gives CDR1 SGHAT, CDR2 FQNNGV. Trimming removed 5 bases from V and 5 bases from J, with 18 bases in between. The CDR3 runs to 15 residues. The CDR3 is CASSGRVPGVETQYF. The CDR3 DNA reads TGTGCCAGCAGCGGAAGGGTTCCTGGAGTGGAGACCCAGTACTTC.